The 19 T cell receptor beta chains in this list originate from one sample, sequenced in a study of blood T cells in healthy people across ages (dated by TCRdb to the mid-2010s). Library preparation employed 5' RACE. Instrument on record: Illumina HiSeq 2500. A second roughly 6 to 12 cycle PCR used a sample-barcoded 5' primer and a J-beta primer mix. Clones were called with MiXCR by TCRdb after fastp trimmed the public reads at Q25, and only in-frame beta chains were retained. Rows are combined by CDR3 protein, so each entry shows the most common genes and DNA. The sample table records about 640,000 distinct CDR3 sequences; 58% of these occur just once. The ten biggest clones cover roughly 34% of the sample. The specimen sequenced was blood. The source is a man in his 60s in good health.

As regards this clonotype: Germline is not matched at one junction end, which may reflect a read error. The rearrangement links TRBV28 to TRBJ2-1; 7 nucleotides agree with TRBD1. There are 15 residues in the CDR3. Germline-derived CDR1 and CDR2 are MDHEN and SYDVKM. Here the CDR3 DNA reads TGTGCCAGCAGTTTCCTCAGGGGGTCCTACAATAAGCAGTTCTTC. Translating gives CASSFLRGSYNKQFF.

The chain recombines TRBV5-1 with TRBJ2-1, with 9 bases fitting TRBD1. This CDR3 spans 16 amino acids. V lost 2 bases and J lost 2; bases outside the gene matches: 5. Germline CDR1 is SGHRS and CDR2 is YFSETQ. CDR3 DNA: TGCGCCAGCAGCTTATTGGGACAGGGACCCTACAATGAGCAGTTCTTC. The encoded protein is CASSLLGQGPYNEQFF.

CDR3 DNA: TGCGCCAGCAGCCTGGCCTGGTCTGGGGCCAACGTCCTGACTTTC. It is translated as CASSLAWSGANVLTF. The chain couples TRBV5-1 to TRBJ2-6, with D unclear. Germline loops: CDR1 SGHRS, CDR2 YFSETQ. V was cut by 4 bases and J by 1 base, with 9 bases left in between. The CDR3 is 15 amino acids.

This clonotype appeared a few times. The chain uses TRBV5-1 and TRBJ2-1, with 8 bases that match TRBD1. V was clipped by 4 bases and J by 9 bases; unmatched bases: 12. Germline V CDR1 and CDR2: SGHRS, YFSETQ. The length of the CDR3 is 15 residues. CDR3: CASSLLDRDVGEQFF. The CDR3 bases are TGCGCCAGCAGCCTCCTGGACAGGGACGTGGGTGAGCAGTTCTTC.

This clonotype came up a few times. The chain couples TRBV6-1 to TRBJ2-1; 11 bases fit TRBD1. Unmatched junction bases numbered 15, after V lost 5 bases and J lost 0 bases. Per germline, CDR1 MNHNS and CDR2 SASEGT. The CDR3 consists of 20 residues. CDR3 DNA: TGTGCCAGCAGTCCCCTAAGGACAGGGGGCGCTAGGAGCTCCTACAATGAGCAGTTCTTC. This translates into CASSPLRTGGARSSYNEQFF.

This chain joins TRBV7-9 and TRBJ2-1, with D maybe TRBD2 (5 bases). The CDR3 covers 16 residues. The V and J ends lost 7 bases and 1 base respectively, with 17 bases between them. Germline-derived CDR1 and CDR2 are SEHNR and FQNEAQ (reference sequence). The CDR3 coding sequence is TGTGCCAGCAACGGGGTCGGCCTTTCTTCCTACAATGAGCAGTTCTTC. This sequence encodes CASNGVGLSSYNEQFF.

The chain employs TRBV12-5 and TRBJ2-1; 16 nucleotides match TRBD2. The CDR3 totals 17 residues. J was trimmed by 10 bases and V by 5 bases; bases with no gene match: 11. Germline V gene data show CDR1 as LGHNT and CDR2 as FRNRAP. CDR3 DNA sequence: TGTGCTAGTGGTCGTCCCGGGACTAGCGGGGGGGCCTTAGAGCAGTTCTTC. As protein: CASGRPGTSGGALEQFF.

This clonotype was counted between two and nine times. This sequence joins TRBV5-1 and TRBJ2-6, with D hard to call. The germline V gene has CDR1 SGHRS and CDR2 YFSETQ. The CDR3 totals 16 residues. The V end lost 2 bases, the J end lost 0 bases, and 9 bases lay between the germline ends. This CDR3 is CASSLWGSSGANVLTF. The CDR3, as DNA: TGCGCCAGCAGCTTATGGGGAAGCTCTGGGGCCAACGTCCTGACTTTC.

The V call is TRBV6-6, the J call TRBJ2-1, with D maybe TRBD2 (5 bases). The CDR3 length is 15 residues. The germline V and J ends were trimmed by 2 bases and 2 bases, with 10 bases remaining between them. The germline V gene has CDR1 MNHNY and CDR2 SVGAGI (reference sequence). CDR3 sequence (DNA): TGTGCCAGCAGTTACAAAGGACTCCCCTACAATGAGCAGTTCTTC. Its translation is CASSYKGLPYNEQFF.

This chain connects TRBV20-1 to TRBJ2-5, with a tentative D call TRBD1 (5 bases). Germline V gene data show CDR1 as DFQATT and CDR2 as SNEGSKA (reference sequence). Trimming stripped 3 bases from V and 4 bases from J, with 15 bases between. The CDR3 sequence is 14 residues long. CDR3 in DNA: TGCAGTGCTAGGGTCACAGGAAGAAGAGAGACCCAGTACTTC. The encoded protein is CSARVTGRRETQYF.

The V call is TRBV14, the J call TRBJ2-5, with D possibly matching TRBD2 (5 bases). The CDR3 length is 14 residues. CDR1 is SGHDN, CDR2 FVKESK, per germline. The ends were cut back, 6 bases at V and 0 bases at J, with 11 bases in the middle. The CDR3 nucleotides read TGTGCCAGCAGTGGCGGGTCTAACCAAGAGACCCAGTACTTC. Translating it yields CASSGGSNQETQYF. The full variable domain, with the rest looked up from reference TRBV14 and TRBJ2-5, is EAGVTQFPSHSVIEKGQTVTLRCDPISGHDNLYWYRRVMGKEIKFLLHFVKESKQDESGMPNNRFLAERTGGTYSTLKVQPAELEDSGVYFCASSGGSNQETQYFGPGTRLLVL.

This sequence joins TRBV7-9 and TRBJ2-1; D might be TRBD1 or TRBD2, each matching 5 bases. The CDR3 sequence is 12 residues long. Germline lookup yields CDR1 SEHNR and CDR2 FQNEAQ (reference sequence). Trimming left V 3 bases short and J 9 bases short, with 9 bases between. In DNA, the CDR3 is TGTGCCAGCAGCTTTGGGACGGCTGAGCAGTTCTTC. Translation gives CASSFGTAEQFF.

This clonotype turned up a few times. The chain is built from TRBV20-1 and TRBJ2-7; TRBD2 matches 8 bases. Losses at the gene ends were 3 bases for V and 3 bases for J; bases not matched to a gene: 16. CDR1 and CDR2 (germline): DFQATT, SNEGSKA (reference sequence). CDR3 length: 17 amino acids. The CDR3 sequence is CSASERLESGRYYEQYF. The CDR3 DNA follows: TGCAGTGCTAGCGAGAGACTGGAAAGCGGGAGATACTACGAGCAGTACTTC.

The J gene is TRBJ1-6, the V gene TRBV21-1. TRBV21-1 is a pseudogene segment. The CDR3 covers 15 residues. CDR3 sequence: CASSKDQFYNSPLHF. The DNA for the CDR3 is TGTGCCAGCAGCAAAGACCAGTTTTATAATTCACCCCTCCACTTT.

CDR3 sequence reads: CASSLSRDRSRQPQHF. The CDR3, as DNA: TGTGCCAGCAGTTTATCAAGGGACCGGTCGCGGCAGCCCCAGCATTTT. The chain combines TRBV27 with TRBJ1-5; TRBD1 is a possible D gene (5 bases). The V and J ends lost 0 bases and 7 bases respectively, with 16 bases between them. From germline, CDR1 is MNHEY and CDR2 SMNVEV (reference sequence). This CDR3 region has 16 residues.

This clonotype was counted only a few times. V and J are TRBV6-1 and TRBJ2-7; 11 bases match TRBD1. Germline-derived CDR1 and CDR2 are MNHNS and SASEGT. V trimming: 11 bases; J trimming: 4 bases; junction bases outside the gene matches: 4. The CDR3 extends over 12 amino acids. The CDR3: CASGTGGYEQYF. CDR3 coding DNA: TGTGCCTCCGGGACAGGGGGGTACGAGCAGTACTTC.

The rearrangement links TRBV20-1 to TRBJ2-3; D is ambiguous. The CDR3 covers 10 residues. Trimming removed 6 bases at V and 6 bases at J, with 7 bases between. Germline lookup yields CDR1 DFQATT and CDR2 SNEGSKA (reference sequence). CDR3: CSAITDTQYF. The CDR3 nucleotides are TGCAGTGCGATTACCGATACGCAGTATTTT.

The rearrangement links TRBV4-1 to TRBJ2-7, with 7 bases identical to TRBD2. Germline assignment: CDR1 MGHRA and CDR2 YSYEKL. Trimming removed 6 bases from V and 4 bases from J; junction bases left unmatched: 12. The CDR3 length is 15 residues. CDR3 nucleotides: TGCGCCAGCAGAATTACAGCGGGGCAATATTACGAGCAGTACTTC. This codes for CASRITAGQYYEQYF.

This chain connects TRBV27 to TRBJ1-5; D not certain. Looked up from germline, CDR1 is MNHEY and CDR2 is SMNVEV (reference sequence). CDR3 length equals 15 residues. The V and J ends lost 2 bases and 0 bases respectively, with 8 bases between them. DNA for the CDR3: TGTGCCAGCAGTTTAAGACGCGATAGCAATCAGCCCCAGCATTTT. Translated: CASSLRRDSNQPQHF.